This T cell receptor beta chain was obtained from a study of T-cell reconstitution after alpha-beta-depleted transplantation in children. Germline loops: CDR1 SGHKS, CDR2 YYEKEE (reference sequence). V shed 4 bases, J shed 1 base, and the junction held 5 bases outside the gene matches. This CDR3 is 15 amino acids long. Unique molecular identifiers were used to barcode this TCRbeta library. MiXCR, applied by TCRdb to the PCR reads, yields one record per CDR3 protein. The table includes nearly 550,000 distinct CDR3 sequences, around 18% detected once. Material: PBMCs from the stem cell graft donor, obtained from the stem cell graft. The chain recombines TRBV5-5 with TRBJ2-7; 10 bases line up with TRBD2. The source is a human donor who donated a stem cell graft to a child with acute lymphoblastic leukemia. DNA of the CDR3: TGTGCCAGCAGCACTACTAGCGGGACATCCTACGAGCAGTACTTC. This encodes CASSTTSGTSYEQYF.